These 14 T cell receptor beta chains were all obtained from the same sample, sequenced in a study of Graves' ophthalmopathy and Graves' hyperthyroidism. Amplification targeted the TCR beta CDR3 regions, with RNA transcripts as the source material. The first round was an RT-PCR with HTBI primers, and the second round was a multiplex PCR. TCRdb redid the calling of the multiplex PCR reads with MiXCR, one entry per CDR3 protein. Here the sample spans about 210,000 distinct CDR3 sequences, just under 30% being singletons. Sequencing was done on a sample of peripheral blood. The receptors stem from a man aged 50-59 years with Graves' ophthalmopathy.

The DNA of the CDR3 is TGTGCCAGCAGCCTGGGAGTTACCCAGTACTTC. It codes for CASSLGVTQYF. The rearrangement joins TRBV12-3 or TRBV12-4 to TRBJ2-5; D is perhaps TRBD2 (5 bases). Trimming pared 6 bases from V and 8 bases from J, leaving 10 bases between. CDR3 length: 11 residues.

This clonotype occurred many times. Written as DNA, the CDR3 is TGTGCCAGCAGCGTAGGGGCCACCGGGGAGCTGTTTTTT. It is translated as CASSVGATGELFF. The V call is TRBV9, the J call TRBJ2-2; D gene uncertain. From germline, CDR1 is SGDLS and CDR2 YYNGEE. The CDR3 sequence is 13 residues long. V lost 0 bases and J 4 bases, leaving 4 bases between the germline ends.

The table lists this clonotype with many counts. The chain links TRBV15 to TRBJ2-2; no firm D call. Germline CDR1 LNHNV, CDR2 YYDKDF (reference sequence). V lost 7 bases to trimming and J lost 4 bases, with 13 bases between them. The CDR3 consists of 14 residues. The DNA of the CDR3 is TGTGCCACCACCCCGGACCAGATCACCGGGGAGCTGTTTTTT. This sequence encodes CATTPDQITGELFF.

This clonotype was observed many times. CDR3 sequence reads: CASSWRGSLGTRRTYEQYF. The CDR3 DNA is TGTGCCAGCAGTTGGAGGGGCTCCCTCGGGACTAGACGTACCTACGAGCAGTACTTC. J is TRBJ2-7 and V is TRBV6-2 or TRBV6-3, with 8 nucleotides matching TRBD2. V lost 4 bases to trimming and J lost 2 bases; unmatched junction nucleotides: 19. Germline lookup yields CDR1 MNHEY and CDR2 SVGEGT. This CDR3 comprises 19 residues.

In its sample, this clonotype was seen a few times. The chain is built from TRBV12-3 or TRBV12-4 and TRBJ2-2; D is perhaps TRBD1 or TRBD2 (5 bases each). V gave up 4 bases and J gave up 0 bases, with 12 bases separating them. This CDR3 has 16 residues. CDR3 nucleotides: TGTGCCAGCAGTTCCGCTGGGGACGCGAACACCGGGGAGCTGTTTTTT. Amino acids: CASSSAGDANTGELFF.

The gene calls are TRBV6-1 and TRBJ1-2; unclear D gene. CDR3 length equals 13 residues. Trimming stripped 5 bases from V and 3 bases from J, with 10 bases between. CDR1 and CDR2 (germline): MNHNS, SASEGT. CDR3 sequence reads: CASSRDHYYGYTF. As DNA, the CDR3 is TGTGCCAGCAGTCGCGACCATTACTATGGCTACACCTTC.

This clonotype came up many times. The gene calls are TRBV28 and TRBJ2-5; 7 nucleotides line up with TRBD2. The CDR3 covers 15 residues. The J segment lost 5 bases and the V segment lost 3 bases, leaving 9 bases of the junction unmatched. CDR1 and CDR2 from the germline V gene are MDHEN and SYDVKM. CDR3 in DNA: TGTGCCAGCAGTTTTAGGGTCAGGGAGGGGGAGACCCAGTACTTC. Translated, it gives CASSFRVREGETQYF.

The chain uses TRBV19 and TRBJ2-7; either TRBD1 or TRBD2 may supply D (5 bases each). V shed 3 bases and J shed 1 base, with 13 bases lying between them. The length of the CDR3 is 15 residues. Germline lookup yields CDR1 LNHDA and CDR2 SQIVND (reference sequence). This CDR3 reads CASSIGQGGSYEQYF. CDR3 sequence (DNA): TGTGCCAGTAGTATTGGGCAGGGCGGGTCCTACGAGCAGTACTTC.

In this sample, this clonotype turned up many times. The rearrangement links TRBV30 to TRBJ2-7; 9 positions match TRBD1. Trimming cost V 4 bases and J 2 bases; bases outside gene matches: 3. Germline CDR1 reads GTSNPN; CDR2 reads SVGIG (reference sequence). This CDR3 contains 13 residues. This CDR3 reads CAWKGTGTYEQYF. The CDR3 DNA follows: TGTGCCTGGAAAGGGACAGGGACCTACGAGCAGTACTTC.

The chain combines TRBV28 with TRBJ2-5; 12 positions match TRBD2. V shed 3 bases and J 0 bases; nucleotides not matched to a gene: 2. This CDR3 contains 16 residues. Germline CDR1 is MDHEN and CDR2 is SYDVKM. The CDR3 region has the DNA TGTGCCAGCAGTTTTCGACTAGCGGGAGACCAAGAGACCCAGTACTTC. This gives the protein CASSFRLAGDQETQYF.

This clonotype has at least ten counts. The chain has TRBV6-2 or TRBV6-3 and TRBJ1-1; the D is unclear. V was shortened by 5 bases and J by 4 bases, with 17 bases between the two germline ends. Looked up from germline, CDR1 is MNHEY and CDR2 is SVGEGT. CDR3 length: 15 residues. CDR3 protein: CASSAAPPSITEAFF. CDR3 nucleotide sequence: TGTGCCAGCAGTGCCGCCCCACCGAGTATCACTGAAGCTTTCTTT.

This clonotype was found a few times. The rearrangement joins TRBV12-3 or TRBV12-4 to TRBJ2-5, with D hard to call. This CDR3 has 12 amino acids. The V gene lost 4 bases and the J gene lost 4 bases, with 7 bases spanning the gap. The CDR3 DNA reads as TGTGCCAGCAGTTCCCAAAGAGAGACCCAGTACTTC. Translation: CASSSQRETQYF.

The genes are TRBV5-1 and TRBJ1-1; D unclear. This CDR3 region has 14 residues. The germline V and J ends were trimmed by 2 bases and 0 bases, with 8 bases remaining between them. Germline assignment: CDR1 SGHRS and CDR2 YFSETQ. Here the CDR3 reads CASSLLGMNTEAFF. CDR3 sequence (DNA): TGCGCCAGCAGCTTATTAGGGATGAACACTGAAGCTTTCTTT.

At least ten counts were recorded for this clonotype. The genes are TRBV12-3 or TRBV12-4 and TRBJ1-1, with D unresolved. V was cut by 6 bases and J by 7 bases, with 15 bases left in between. CDR3 length: 13 residues. CDR3 in amino acids: CASSSDRTFEAFF. The CDR3 bases are TGTGCCAGCAGCTCGGACCGGACCTTTGAAGCTTTCTTT.